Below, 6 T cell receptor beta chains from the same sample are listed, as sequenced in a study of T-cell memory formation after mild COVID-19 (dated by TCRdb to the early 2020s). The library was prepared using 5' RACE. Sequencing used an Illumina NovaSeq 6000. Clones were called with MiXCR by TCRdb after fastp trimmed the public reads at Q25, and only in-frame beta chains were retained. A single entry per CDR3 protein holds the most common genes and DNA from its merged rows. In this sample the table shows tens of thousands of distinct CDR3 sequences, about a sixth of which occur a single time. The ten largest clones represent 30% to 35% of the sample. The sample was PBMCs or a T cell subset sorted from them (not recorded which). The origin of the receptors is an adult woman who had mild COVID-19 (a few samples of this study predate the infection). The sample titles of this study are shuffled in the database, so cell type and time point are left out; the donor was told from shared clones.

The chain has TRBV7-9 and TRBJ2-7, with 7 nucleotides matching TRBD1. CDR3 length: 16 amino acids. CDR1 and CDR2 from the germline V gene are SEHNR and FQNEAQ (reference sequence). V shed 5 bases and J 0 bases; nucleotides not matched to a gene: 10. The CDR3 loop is CASSPQGQLNSYEQYF. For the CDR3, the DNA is TGTGCCAGCAGCCCCCAGGGACAGTTGAACTCCTACGAGCAGTACTTC.

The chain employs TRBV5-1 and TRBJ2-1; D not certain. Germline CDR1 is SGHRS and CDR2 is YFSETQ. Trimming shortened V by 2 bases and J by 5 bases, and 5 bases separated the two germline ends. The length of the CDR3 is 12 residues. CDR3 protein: CASSFWDNEQFF. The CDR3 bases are TGCGCCAGCAGCTTTTGGGACAATGAGCAGTTCTTC.

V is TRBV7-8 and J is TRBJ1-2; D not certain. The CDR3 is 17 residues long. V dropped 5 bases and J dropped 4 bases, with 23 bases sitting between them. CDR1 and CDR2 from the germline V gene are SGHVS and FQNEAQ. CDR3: CASSLQISDTGVYGYTF. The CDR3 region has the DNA TGTGCCAGCAGCCTACAAATCAGCGACACCGGGGTCTATGGCTACACCTTC.

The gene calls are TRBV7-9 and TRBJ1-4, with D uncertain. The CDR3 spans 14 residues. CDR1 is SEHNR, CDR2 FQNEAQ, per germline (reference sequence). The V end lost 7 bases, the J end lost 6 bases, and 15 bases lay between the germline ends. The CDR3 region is CASTLGVADEKLFF. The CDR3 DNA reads TGTGCCAGCACCTTGGGAGTAGCTGATGAAAAACTGTTTTTT. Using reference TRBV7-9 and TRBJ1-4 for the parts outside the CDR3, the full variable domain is DTGVSQNPRHKITKRGQNVTFRCDPISEHNRLYWYRQTLGQGPEFLTYFQNEAQLEKSRLLSDRFSAERPKGSFSTLEIQRTEQGDSAMYLCASTLGVADEKLFFGSGTQLSVL.

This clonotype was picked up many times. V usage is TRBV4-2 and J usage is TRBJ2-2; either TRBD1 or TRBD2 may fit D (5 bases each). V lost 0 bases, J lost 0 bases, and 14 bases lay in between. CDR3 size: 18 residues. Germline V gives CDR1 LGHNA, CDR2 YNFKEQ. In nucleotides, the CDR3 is TGTGCCAGCAGCCAAGAGATAACCGGGACGGCGAACACCGGGGAGCTGTTTTTT. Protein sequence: CASSQEITGTANTGELFF.

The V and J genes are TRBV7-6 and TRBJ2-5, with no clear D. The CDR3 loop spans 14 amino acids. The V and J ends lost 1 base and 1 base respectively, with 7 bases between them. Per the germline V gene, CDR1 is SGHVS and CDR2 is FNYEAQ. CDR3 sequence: CASSLEGSQETQYF. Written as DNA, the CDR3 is TGTGCCAGCAGCTTAGAAGGGTCCCAAGAGACCCAGTACTTC. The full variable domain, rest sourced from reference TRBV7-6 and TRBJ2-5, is GAGVSQSPRYKVTKRGQDVALRCDPISGHVSLYWYRQALGQGPEFLTYFNYEAQQDKSGLPNDRFSAERPEGSISTLTIQRTEQRDSAMYRCASSLEGSQETQYFGPGTRLLVL.